The 7 T cell receptor beta chains reported below all come from one sample, sequenced in a study of blood T cell repertoires in COVID-19. Clones were read by immunoSEQ multiplex PCR, and TCRdb kept only the in-frame ones, dropping some. The sample holds about 380,000 clones, 70% to 90% seen once. What was sequenced was PBMCs or T cells enriched from blood (not recorded which). These receptors were collected from a man aged 25 to 45 who had recovered from COVID-19.

This clone was picked up one time. This rearrangement joins TRBV12-2 to TRBJ2-7; no DNA check was done on the table's D call, TRBD1. TRBV12-2 is a pseudogene segment. This CDR3 is 14 amino acids long. For the CDR3, the DNA is TGTGCAAGTCGTCTCCGGGACAGTAATTACGAGCAGTACTTC. Its translation is CASRLRDSNYEQYF.

The genes are TRBV7-8 and TRBJ1-5, with 8 bases aligning to TRBD1. Germline values: CDR1 SGHVS, CDR2 FQNEAQ. The CDR3 is 19 residues long. V lost 1 base and J lost 6; bases outside the gene matches: 17. CDR3 sequence: CASSLVSVSGRGLVQPQHF. The CDR3 DNA reads TGTGCCAGCAGCTTAGTATCGGTGTCGGGCAGGGGGCTGGTTCAGCCCCAGCATTTT. The whole variable domain, filled in from reference TRBV7-8 and TRBJ1-5, reads GAGVSQSPRYKVAKRGQDVALRCDPISGHVSLFWYQQALGQGPEFLTYFQNEAQLDKSGLPSDRFFAERPEGSVSTLKIQRTQQEDSAVYLCASSLVSVSGRGLVQPQHFGDGTRLSIL.

The V gene is TRBV19, the J gene TRBJ1-1; weak D call: TRBD1 (6 bases). The CDR3 consists of 14 residues. The ends were cut back, 5 bases at V and 2 bases at J, with 12 bases in the middle. Germline CDR1 LNHDA, CDR2 SQIVND (reference sequence). CDR3 residues: CASSAGGANTEAFF. CDR3 nucleotide sequence: TGTGCCAGTAGTGCCGGGGGGGCAAACACTGAAGCTTTCTTT.

The chain carries TRBV6-1 and TRBJ1-3; D not certain. The CDR3 consists of 14 residues. The V and J ends lost 0 bases and 7 bases respectively, with 10 bases between them. Germline CDR1 is MNHNS and CDR2 is SASEGT. As DNA, the CDR3 is TGTGCCAGCAGTGAAGCGGGGAGAGGGAACACCATATATTTT. Amino acid sequence: CASSEAGRGNTIYF.

This rearrangement joins TRBV6-1 to TRBJ2-5; 10 nucleotides agree with TRBD2. The germline gives CDR1 MNHNS, CDR2 SASEGT. The length of the CDR3 is 13 residues. The chain's CDR3 is CLAGGRSVETQYF. The CDR3 region has the DNA TGTTTAGCGGGGGGTCGGAGTGTGGAGACCCAGTACTTC.

The chain is built from TRBV10-3 and TRBJ2-1; 15 positions match TRBD2. CDR1 and CDR2 (germline): ENHRY, SYGVKD. The V gene end was trimmed by 10 bases and the J gene end by 8 bases; junction bases not matched to a gene: 15. The CDR3 is 17 residues long. CDR3 DNA sequence: TGTGCCACTAGACCGGGGACTAGCGGGGGGAAATGGGATGAGCAGTTCTTC. Translated: CATRPGTSGGKWDEQFF.

The chain is built from TRBV21-1 and TRBJ1-4. TRBV21-1 is termed a pseudogene. The CDR3 spans 14 residues. The CDR3 sequence: CASSKGRRNEKLFF. The CDR3, as DNA: TGTGCCAGCAGCAAAGGACGGCGGAACGAAAAACTGTTTTTT.